This passage covers 6 T cell receptor beta chains from one sample sequenced in a study of control samples from healthy donors and cancer patients. Produced via immunoSEQ multiplex PCR; TCRdb's table is partial and in-frame only. The sample holds about 160,000 clones, roughly 94% seen once. The sample consisted of PBMCs. These receptors were obtained from a man aged 60 to 69 with colorectal cancer.

The V and J genes are TRBV5-1 and TRBJ1-1; D perhaps matches TRBD1 (5 bases). V was trimmed by 3 bases and J by 2 bases, leaving 11 bases between them. Germline V gene data show CDR1 as SGHRS and CDR2 as YFSETQ. This CDR3 spans 14 amino acids. This CDR3 is CASSSGTGNTEAFF. For the CDR3, the DNA is TGCGCCAGCAGCTCCGGGACGGGTAACACTGAAGCTTTCTTT.

This chain links TRBV5-1 with TRBJ1-4; no clear D. V lost 0 bases to trimming and J lost 4 bases, with 10 bases between them. CDR1 is SGHRS, CDR2 YFSETQ, per germline. This CDR3 region has 15 residues. The CDR3 DNA reads as TGCGCCAGCAGCTTGGGTCTAGCTGATAATGAAAAACTGTTTTTT. Its protein is CASSLGLADNEKLFF.

Comment on this clone: This same CDR3 is encoded by further DNA sequences in the sample. This rearrangement joins TRBV18 to TRBJ2-3; 7 positions agree with TRBD2. CDR1 is KGHSH and CDR2 is LQKENI in the germline V gene. The CDR3 is 15 amino acids. Trimming removed 2 bases from V and 1 base from J; junction bases left unmatched: 3. CDR3 loop: CASSPGAGGTDTQYF. CDR3 nucleotides: TGTGCCAGCTCACCAGGGGCGGGGGGCACAGATACGCAGTATTTT.

CDR3 region: CAIRSGGQGEFSTDTQYF. The CDR3 nucleotides are TGTGCCATCAGGAGCGGGGGACAGGGGGAATTCAGCACAGATACGCAGTATTTT. V is TRBV10-3 and J is TRBJ2-3, with 11 bases aligning to TRBD1. CDR1 and CDR2 (germline): ENHRY, SYGVKD. The CDR3 consists of 18 residues. The ends lost 6 bases at V and 0 bases at J; junction bases unmatched: 11.

The rearrangement uses TRBV12-3 or TRBV12-4 and TRBJ1-4; 7 bases are a match to TRBD1. CDR3 length: 12 amino acids. The V segment lost 10 bases and the J segment 8 bases; nucleotides outside the gene matches: 7. The CDR3 loop is CATTGVREKLFF. In DNA, the CDR3 is TGTGCCACCACAGGGGTTCGCGAAAAACTGTTTTTT.

V is TRBV7-2 and J is TRBJ1-2; weak D call: TRBD1 (5 bases). This CDR3 comprises 14 residues. The V end was cut by 0 bases, the J end by 8 bases, with 13 bases between. The germline V gene encodes CDR1 SGHTA and CDR2 FQGNSA. CDR3 sequence: CASSLAPGPGGYTF. In nucleotides, the CDR3 is TGTGCCAGCAGCTTAGCCCCAGGGCCCGGGGGCTACACCTTC. Full variable domain (missing parts from reference TRBV7-2 and TRBJ1-2): GAGVSQSPSNKVTEKGKDVELRCDPISGHTALYWYRQSLGQGLEFLIYFQGNSAPDKSGLPSDRFSAERTGGSVSTLTIQRTQQEDSAVYLCASSLAPGPGGYTFGSGTRLTVV.